These 31 T cell receptor beta chains came from one sample sequenced in a study of neurological immune-mediated disorders. MiXCR was run by TCRdb on the 5' RACE reads, yielding one entry per CDR3 protein. The sample contains about 120,000 distinct CDR3 sequences, roughly 3.1% of which appear only once. Sequenced: PBMCs. The source is a woman aged 30 to 39 with multiple sclerosis.

This clonotype has at least ten counts. The V call is TRBV6-5, the J call TRBJ2-1, with unresolved D. Germline assignment: CDR1 MNHEY and CDR2 SVGAGI. V was cut by 5 bases and J by 8 bases, with 7 bases left in between. There are 11 residues in the CDR3. The CDR3 sequence is CASSNVDEQFF. The CDR3 nucleotides read TGTGCCAGCAGTAATGTCGATGAGCAGTTCTTC.

In its sample, this clonotype was seen many times. This chain joins TRBV6-5 and TRBJ2-7; D gene unclear. Germline loops: CDR1 MNHEY, CDR2 SVGAGI. V was clipped by 2 bases and J by 1 base, with 9 bases between them. The CDR3 has 14 amino acids. Here the CDR3 reads CASSYQDGSYEQYF. DNA for the CDR3: TGTGCCAGCAGTTACCAGGACGGATCCTACGAGCAGTACTTC.

This clonotype appeared many times. At one boundary the junction diverges from the germline segment, which might be a read error. This rearrangement joins TRBV12-3 or TRBV12-4 to TRBJ2-5, with 12 nucleotides matching TRBD2. This CDR3 is 15 amino acids long. This CDR3 is CASSLAGGPSETQYF. In DNA form, the CDR3 reads TGTGCCAGCAGTCTAGCGGGGGGGCCTTCAGAGACCCAGTACTTC.

This clonotype came up many times. DNA of the CDR3: TGTGCCAGCAGTTTAGCGCAAGTGGGGTCGTCCTATAATTCACCCCTCCACTTT. Amino acid sequence: CASSLAQVGSSYNSPLHF. The J gene is TRBJ1-6, the V gene TRBV12-3 or TRBV12-4; D uncertain. V shed 0 bases and J shed 1 base, with 13 bases lying between them. CDR3 length equals 18 residues.

This clonotype was detected a few times. The chain has TRBV7-2 and TRBJ1-1; D gene unclear. CDR3 size: 13 residues. Trimming took 1 base from V and 7 from J, leaving 10 bases between them. Per the germline V gene, CDR1 is SGHTA and CDR2 is FQGNSA. CDR3 in amino acids: CASSLDRGSEAFF. As DNA, the CDR3 is TGTGCCAGCAGCTTAGATCGCGGCAGTGAAGCTTTCTTT.

In its sample, this clonotype was seen many times. The rearrangement joins TRBV20-1 to TRBJ2-1; 8 bases align to TRBD2. CDR1 DFQATT and CDR2 SNEGSKA come from the germline V gene (reference sequence). The CDR3 extends over 12 amino acids. With V trimmed by 4 bases and J by 9 bases, 5 bases remained unmatched. This CDR3 reads CSATRGGGEQFF. The CDR3 nucleotides are TGCAGTGCTACTCGGGGGGGTGGTGAGCAGTTCTTC.

Ten or more counts support this clonotype. The V call is TRBV5-5, the J call TRBJ1-5, with D possibly matching TRBD1 (5 bases). In germline, CDR1 is SGHKS, CDR2 YYEKEE (reference sequence). The length of the CDR3 is 16 residues. Trimming cost V 1 base and J 4 bases, with 15 bases left between them. In nucleotides, the CDR3 is TGTGCCAGCAGCTTGATAGGGGTTACTCCAAATCAGCCCCAGCATTTT. This sequence encodes CASSLIGVTPNQPQHF.

This clonotype has a count of ten or more. This chain uses TRBV6-5 with TRBJ1-1; D gene ambiguous. Per germline, CDR1 MNHEY and CDR2 SVGAGI. V lost 5 bases, J lost 0 bases, and 10 bases lay in between. This CDR3 comprises 14 residues. In DNA form, the CDR3 reads TGTGCCAGCAGTCCCCAGACCATGAACACTGAAGCTTTCTTT. Residues: CASSPQTMNTEAFF.

This clonotype was picked up many times. V and J are TRBV20-1 and TRBJ1-1; D gene uncertain. Trimming shortened V by 1 base and J by 0 bases, and 6 bases separated the two germline ends. This CDR3 contains 13 residues. Germline V gene data show CDR1 as DFQATT and CDR2 as SNEGSKA (reference sequence). The CDR3 sequence is CSARVDLNTEAFF. The CDR3 region has the DNA TGCAGTGCTAGAGTGGATCTGAACACTGAAGCTTTCTTT.

This clonotype was counted ten times or more. This chain uses TRBV4-3 with TRBJ2-4, with D possibly matching TRBD2 (7 bases). The V and J ends lost 3 bases and 6 bases respectively, with 21 bases between them. The CDR3 has 17 residues. CDR1 LGHNA and CDR2 YSLEER come from the germline V gene. The CDR3 is CASSQRGGTGQPNIQYF. The DNA of the CDR3 is TGCGCCAGCAGCCAGAGGGGGGGGACCGGACAGCCAAACATTCAGTACTTC.

This clonotype was recorded at least ten times. The chain is built from TRBV7-8 and TRBJ2-6; D is ambiguous. This CDR3 has 16 amino acids. V shed 5 bases and J shed 0 bases, with 11 bases lying between them. CDR1 and CDR2 from the germline V gene are SGHVS and FQNEAQ. CDR3 region: CASSVGRLSGANVLTF. The DNA for the CDR3 is TGTGCCAGCAGCGTCGGCAGGCTCTCTGGGGCCAACGTCCTGACTTTC.

Ten or more counts support this clonotype. The V gene is TRBV5-6, the J gene TRBJ1-1, with unresolved D. Germline CDR1 and CDR2: SGHDT and YYEEEE. Trimming removed 2 bases at V and 5 bases at J, with 10 bases between. The CDR3 totals 13 residues. The CDR3 is CASSFEERTEAFF. The CDR3 coding sequence is TGTGCCAGCAGCTTTGAGGAGAGGACTGAAGCTTTCTTT.

This clonotype was counted many times. J is TRBJ2-2 and V is TRBV6-2 or TRBV6-3; D is possibly TRBD2 (6 bases). V was cut by 2 bases and J by 4 bases, with 17 bases left in between. Germline CDR1 MNHEY, CDR2 SVGEGT. This CDR3 has 17 residues. The CDR3 spells CASSYMGPGVPTGELFF. DNA of the CDR3: TGTGCCAGCAGTTACATGGGGCCGGGGGTCCCCACCGGGGAGCTGTTTTTT.

This clonotype was picked up many times. The J gene is TRBJ2-5, the V gene TRBV7-9, with 9 bases that match TRBD1. The germline V gene encodes CDR1 SEHNR and CDR2 FQNEAQ (reference sequence). Trimming at V came to 3 bases and at J to 3 bases, leaving 11 bases not matched to a gene. The CDR3 is 17 residues long. This CDR3 is CASSLPRTGDFEETQYF. CDR3 coding DNA: TGTGCCAGCAGCTTGCCCAGGACAGGGGACTTTGAAGAGACCCAGTACTTC.

This clonotype has a count of ten or more. The genes are TRBV5-1 and TRBJ1-2; possibly TRBD1 for D (5 bases). This CDR3 is built from 13 residues. Trimming removed 2 bases from V and 3 bases from J, with 8 bases in between. The germline gives CDR1 SGHRS, CDR2 YFSETQ. CDR3 in DNA: TGCGCCAGCAGCTTCGGGGGTGACTATGGCTACACCTTC. Translation: CASSFGGDYGYTF.

This clonotype was found many times. The chain has TRBV20-1 and TRBJ1-4, with a possible D match to TRBD1 (6 bases). The ends were cut back, 5 bases at V and 8 bases at J, with 18 bases in the middle. CDR3 size: 14 residues. Germline loops: CDR1 DFQATT, CDR2 SNEGSKA (reference sequence). CDR3 sequence reads: CSASYRAGNEKLFF. The CDR3 region has the DNA TGCAGTGCTTCCTACAGGGCGGGAAACGAAAAACTGTTTTTT.

This clonotype has ten or more counts. The V and J genes are TRBV7-2 and TRBJ2-3, with D perhaps matching TRBD1 (6 bases). The CDR3 covers 15 residues. Looked up from germline, CDR1 is SGHTA and CDR2 is FQGNSA. V was clipped by 4 bases and J by 6 bases, with 17 bases between them. CDR3 nucleotides: TGTGCCAGCAGCTACCCCTCCGTGGGGGCCGATACGCAGTATTTT. Amino acid sequence: CASSYPSVGADTQYF.

At least ten counts were recorded for this clonotype. The chain links TRBV6-5 to TRBJ1-5, with TRBD1 matching 7 bases. The trim removed 0 bases at V and 5 bases at J, leaving 4 bases unmatched. In germline, CDR1 is MNHEY, CDR2 SVGAGI. CDR3 length equals 15 residues. This CDR3 reads CASSYSGGIHQPQHF. In DNA form, the CDR3 reads TGTGCCAGCAGTTACTCAGGGGGCATACATCAGCCCCAGCATTTT.

This clonotype occurred many times. The gene calls are TRBV29-1 and TRBJ1-2, with 7 bases identical to TRBD1. Germline V CDR1 and CDR2: SQVTM, ANQGSEA. The CDR3 consists of 12 residues. The V gene end was trimmed by 5 bases and the J gene end by 6 bases; junction bases not matched to a gene: 6. The DNA for the CDR3 is TGCAGCGTTCAGACAGGGTCCGATGGCTACACCTTC. It specifies CSVQTGSDGYTF.

This clonotype has ten or more counts. CDR3 loop: CASSLYTSGNTIYF. CDR3 coding DNA: TGTGCCAGCAGCCTTTACACCTCTGGAAACACCATATATTTT. This chain joins TRBV12-3 or TRBV12-4 and TRBJ1-3; no clear D. V lost 6 bases and J lost 0, with 9 bases in between. The CDR3 is 14 residues long.

The sample holds many counts of this clonotype. This chain connects TRBV7-2 to TRBJ2-3, with 9 nucleotides matching TRBD2. Germline CDR1 SGHTA, CDR2 FQGNSA. J gave up 8 bases and V 6 bases, and 9 bases lay outside the gene matches. This CDR3 spans 14 amino acids. DNA of the CDR3: TGTGCCAGCAGGGAAACGACTAGCGGCGCTACGCAGTATTTT. Protein: CASRETTSGATQYF.

This clonotype was observed at least ten times. The V call is TRBV6-5, the J call TRBJ2-1; 7 bases line up with TRBD1. Per germline, CDR1 MNHEY and CDR2 SVGAGI. V was clipped by 4 bases and J by 9 bases; unmatched bases: 12. The CDR3 totals 15 residues. The CDR3 reads CASSSYRGQWGEQFF. The CDR3 DNA follows: TGTGCCAGCAGTTCCTACAGGGGCCAATGGGGTGAGCAGTTCTTC.

At least ten counts were recorded for this clonotype. V usage is TRBV20-1 and J usage is TRBJ2-5; TRBD1 is a possible D gene (5 bases). The germline V gene has CDR1 DFQATT and CDR2 SNEGSKA (reference sequence). V dropped 6 bases and J dropped 9 bases, with 17 bases sitting between them. There are 12 residues in the CDR3. The CDR3 reads CSAPTSKGPQYF. The CDR3 DNA reads as TGCAGTGCCCCTACGTCCAAGGGGCCCCAGTACTTC.

The chain employs TRBV2 and TRBJ2-2, with D unresolved. The germline V and J ends were trimmed by 6 bases and 7 bases, with 15 bases remaining between them. The CDR3 loop spans 14 amino acids. Looked up from germline, CDR1 is SNHLY and CDR2 is FYNNEI. The CDR3, as DNA: TGTGCCAGCAGCAATCTTAGAGGTGGCGGGGAGCTGTTTTTT. Translating gives CASSNLRGGGELFF.

There are many counts of this clonotype. The V and J genes are TRBV6-5 and TRBJ2-7; TRBD1 matches 10 bases. Germline CDR1 and CDR2: MNHEY and SVGAGI. CDR3 length equals 14 residues. The trim removed 7 bases at V and 7 bases at J, leaving 10 bases unmatched. The chain's CDR3 is CASTGTGENSEQYF. CDR3 nucleotide sequence: TGTGCCAGCACGGGGACAGGGGAAAATTCGGAGCAGTACTTC.

This clonotype was recorded many times. The chain recombines TRBV4-1 with TRBJ2-3; a weak D match, TRBD2 (5 bases). The CDR3 extends over 15 amino acids. V gave up 0 bases and J gave up 2 bases, with 9 bases separating them. Germline loops: CDR1 MGHRA, CDR2 YSYEKL. The CDR3 region is CASSQDRTLTDTQYF. The DNA of the CDR3 is TGCGCCAGCAGCCAAGATCGGACTCTCACAGATACGCAGTATTTT.

This clonotype was recorded many times. The chain has TRBV5-1 and TRBJ2-7; 7 positions match TRBD2. The ends lost 0 bases at V and 5 bases at J; junction bases unmatched: 8. The CDR3 has 15 amino acids. Germline CDR1 and CDR2: SGHRS and YFSETQ. The CDR3 nucleotides are TGCGCCAGCAGCTTGGAGCGGGATAGTCGAGACGAGCAGTACTTC. Encoded protein: CASSLERDSRDEQYF.

This clonotype was seen at least ten times. This chain joins TRBV20-1 and TRBJ1-1, with 7 bases fitting TRBD1. With 3 bases clipped from V and 4 bases from J, the junction kept 8 bases outside the gene matches. The germline gives CDR1 DFQATT, CDR2 SNEGSKA (reference sequence). The CDR3 sequence is 14 residues long. For the CDR3, the DNA is TGCAGTGCTAGGAAACAGGGGCGAGGCACTGAAGCTTTCTTT. Translation: CSARKQGRGTEAFF.

In its sample, this clonotype was seen many times. The chain carries TRBV7-9 and TRBJ2-1, with 8 nucleotides matching TRBD1. The CDR3 spans 18 residues. J was trimmed by 8 bases and V by 2 bases; bases with no gene match: 17. Germline CDR1 SEHNR, CDR2 FQNEAQ (reference sequence). The DNA of the CDR3 is TGTGCCAGCAGCTTAAAGGTTTGGGGGTCAGACAGGGGTGATGAGCAGTTCTTC. It translates to CASSLKVWGSDRGDEQFF.

This clonotype was observed many times. CDR3 in DNA: TGTGCCAGCAGCTTAGGGGGACGGTTATTAAATTCACCCCTCCACTTT. Amino acids: CASSLGGRLLNSPLHF. This chain links TRBV7-2 with TRBJ1-6; D is possibly TRBD1 (5 bases). The CDR3 consists of 16 residues. Germline V gives CDR1 SGHTA, CDR2 FQGNSA. V shed 1 base and J shed 7 bases, with 14 bases lying between them.

Of note for this clonotype: This may arise from a read error, as a much more abundant clone is one base away. The J gene is TRBJ1-2, the V gene TRBV12-3 or TRBV12-4, with 10 bases lining up with TRBD1. This CDR3 has 15 amino acids. Germline trimming cut 5 bases from V and 3 bases from J; bases unmatched to any gene: 6. The CDR3 DNA reads TGTGCCAGCAGTACGGGACAGGGGTTTGACTATGGCTACACCTTC. Translation gives CASSTGQGFDYGYTF.